Below, 6 T cell receptor beta chains from the same sample are listed, as sequenced in a study of cytomegalovirus exposure and HLA in healthy donors. The primer mix had 60 Vbeta and 13 Jbeta primers. Repertoires were generated with immunoSEQ multiplex PCR, while TCRdb's copy carries only in-frame clones and drops some. The data hold fewer than 200,000 clones, with roughly 84% observed a single time. The sample consisted of PBMCs. The origin of the receptors is a girl under two years old in good health and CMV-seronegative.

There are a few counts of this clone. The chain recombines TRBV12-5 with TRBJ1-5; weak D call: TRBD1 (6 bases). Trimming took 1 base from V and 2 from J, leaving 6 bases between them. Germline V gives CDR1 LGHNT, CDR2 FRNRAP. The CDR3 is 14 residues long. CDR3 sequence reads: CASGLGQGNQPQHF. The CDR3 DNA is TGTGCTAGTGGTTTGGGACAGGGCAATCAGCCCCAGCATTTT.

The chain recombines TRBV5-1 with TRBJ2-2; TRBD2 matches 8 bases. This CDR3 spans 16 amino acids. Looked up from germline, CDR1 is SGHRS and CDR2 is YFSETQ. The V gene end was trimmed by 1 base and the J gene end by 4 bases; junction bases not matched to a gene: 6. CDR3 in amino acids: CASSLPSGSFTGELFF. CDR3 DNA: TGCGCCAGCAGCTTGCCCAGCGGGAGTTTCACCGGGGAGCTGTTTTTT.

This clone was observed once. This rearrangement joins TRBV4-2 to TRBJ2-3; tentatively, D is TRBD2 (6 bases). This CDR3 spans 16 amino acids. Germline CDR1 and CDR2: LGHNA and YNFKEQ. V lost 0 bases to trimming and J lost 3 bases, with 13 bases between them. The CDR3 here is CASSQDSTGETDTQYF. In nucleotides, the CDR3 is TGTGCCAGCAGCCAAGACTCAACGGGGGAGACAGATACGCAGTATTTT.

This chain connects TRBV4-3 to TRBJ2-2; weak D call: TRBD1 (6 bases). Trimming cost V 3 bases and J 8 bases, with 10 bases left between them. The CDR3 sequence is 13 residues long. Germline assignment: CDR1 LGHNA and CDR2 YSLEER. The CDR3 spells CASSHEGGGELFF. In DNA form, the CDR3 reads TGCGCCAGCAGCCACGAAGGGGGAGGGGAGCTGTTTTTT.

The V gene is TRBV11-1, the J gene TRBJ2-3; 7 nucleotides line up with TRBD2. The trim removed 5 bases at V and 1 base at J, leaving 12 bases unmatched. CDR3 length: 17 amino acids. Germline V CDR1 and CDR2: SGHAT, FQDESV (reference sequence). The CDR3 is CASSPRDYITGTDTQYF. CDR3 bases: TGTGCCAGCAGCCCCCGGGACTACATAACAGGCACAGATACGCAGTATTTT.

Only one count was recorded for this clone. This chain uses TRBV5-1 with TRBJ2-7; tentatively, D is TRBD1 (5 bases). This CDR3 is built from 14 residues. Trimming took 4 bases from V and 6 from J, leaving 17 bases between them. In germline, CDR1 is SGHRS, CDR2 YFSETQ. The CDR3 protein is CASSTDTGWGEQYF. DNA of the CDR3: TGCGCCAGCAGCACGGACACGGGTTGGGGCGAGCAGTACTTC.